This T cell receptor (beta chain) was profiled in a study of T cells after yellow fever vaccination. This clonotype was counted between two and nine times. As yet, its antigen is unknown. This CDR3 has 16 amino acids. J was trimmed by 4 bases and V by 5 bases; bases with no gene match: 10. Study outcomes and limitations: Detected again after the booster were most primary-vaccination clones, at roughly 95% CD4 and 80% to 90% CD8. Weaker, the secondary response peaked sooner, at day 5 versus 15.

TCRdb reanalysed the 5' RACE reads using MiXCR and keeps one entry per CDR3 protein. The sample contains 140,000 to 150,000 distinct CDR3 sequences, under 7% of which appear only once. This receptor was identified in a man aged 25 to 40 who received the YFV17D yellow fever vaccine. The chain employs TRBV12-3 or TRBV12-4 and TRBJ2-2; 7 bases match TRBD1. The sequencing here drew on CD4+ T cells sorted from PBMCs, taken 10 days after the yellow fever booster vaccination. CDR3 DNA sequence: TGTGCCAGCAGTAGATGGACAGGACACGCCACCGGGGAGCTGTTTTTT. It encodes CASSRWTGHATGELFF.